This entry concerns a single T cell receptor beta chain. At one end the junction does not follow the germline gene, possibly because of a read error. This record belongs to a study of blood T cell repertoires in COVID-19. Sequencing used immunoSEQ multiplex PCR; TCRdb keeps in-frame clones, though not all of them. The table shows a few hundred thousand clones, with about 91% occurring only once. This CDR3 has 13 residues. The germline V gene has CDR1 SNHLY and CDR2 FYNNEI. This clonotype originated in a woman aged 30 to 39 who had recovered from COVID-19. J is TRBJ1-2 and V is TRBV2; 7 positions match TRBD1. The sample taken for sequencing was peripheral blood. DNA of the CDR3: TGTGCAAGCAGGGTAGGGGGCGTCAATGGCTACACCTTC. This gives the protein CASRVGGVNGYTF.